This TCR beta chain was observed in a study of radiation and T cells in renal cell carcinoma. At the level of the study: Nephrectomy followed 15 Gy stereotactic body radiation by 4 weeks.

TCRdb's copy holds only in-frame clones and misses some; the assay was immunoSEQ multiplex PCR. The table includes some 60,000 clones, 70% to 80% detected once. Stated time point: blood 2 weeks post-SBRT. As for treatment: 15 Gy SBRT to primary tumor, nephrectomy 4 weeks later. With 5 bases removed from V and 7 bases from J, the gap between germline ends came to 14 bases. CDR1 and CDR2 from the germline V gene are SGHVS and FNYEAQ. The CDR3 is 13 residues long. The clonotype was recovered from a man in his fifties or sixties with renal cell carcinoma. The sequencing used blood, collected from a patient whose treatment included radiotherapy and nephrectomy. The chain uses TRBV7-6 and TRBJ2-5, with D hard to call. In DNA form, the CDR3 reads TGTGCCAGCAGCCGAGATCTCTACGGGACCCAGTACTTC. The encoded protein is CASSRDLYGTQYF. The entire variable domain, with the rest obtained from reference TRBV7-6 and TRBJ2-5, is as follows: GAGVSQSPRYKVTKRGQDVALRCDPISGHVSLYWYRQALGQGPEFLTYFNYEAQQDKSGLPNDRFSAERPEGSISTLTIQRTEQRDSAMYRCASSRDLYGTQYFGPGTRLLVL.